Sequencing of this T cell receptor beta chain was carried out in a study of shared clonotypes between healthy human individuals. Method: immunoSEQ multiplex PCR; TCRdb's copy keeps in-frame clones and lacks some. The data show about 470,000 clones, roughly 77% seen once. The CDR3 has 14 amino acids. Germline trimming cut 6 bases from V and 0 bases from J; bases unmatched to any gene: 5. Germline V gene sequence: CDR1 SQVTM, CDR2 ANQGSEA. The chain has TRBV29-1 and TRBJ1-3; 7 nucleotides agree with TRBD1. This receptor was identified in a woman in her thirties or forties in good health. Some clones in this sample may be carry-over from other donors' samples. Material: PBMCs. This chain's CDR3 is CSVLTGNSGNTIYF. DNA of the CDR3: TGCAGCGTACTGACAGGGAACTCTGGAAACACCATATATTTT. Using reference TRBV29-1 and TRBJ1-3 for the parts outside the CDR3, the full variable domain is SAVISQKPSRDICQRGTSLTIQCQVDSQVTMMFWYRQQPGQSLTLIATANQGSEATYESGFVIDKFPISRPNLTFSTLTVSNMSPEDSSIYLCSVLTGNSGNTIYFGEGSWLTVV.